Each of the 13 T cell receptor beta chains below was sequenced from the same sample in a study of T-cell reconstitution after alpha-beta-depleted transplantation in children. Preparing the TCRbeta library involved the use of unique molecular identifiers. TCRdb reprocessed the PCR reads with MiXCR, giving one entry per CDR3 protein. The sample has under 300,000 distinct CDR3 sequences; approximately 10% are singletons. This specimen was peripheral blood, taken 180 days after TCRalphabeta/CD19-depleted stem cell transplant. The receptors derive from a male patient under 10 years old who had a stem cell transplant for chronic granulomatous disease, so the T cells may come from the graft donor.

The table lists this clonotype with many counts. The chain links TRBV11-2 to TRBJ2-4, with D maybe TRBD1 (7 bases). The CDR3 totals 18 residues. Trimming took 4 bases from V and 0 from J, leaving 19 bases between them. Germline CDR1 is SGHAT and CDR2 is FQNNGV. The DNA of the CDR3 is TGTGCCAGCAGCTCTCGGGCAGGGGGGATGGAAGCCAAAAACATTCAGTACTTC. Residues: CASSSRAGGMEAKNIQYF.

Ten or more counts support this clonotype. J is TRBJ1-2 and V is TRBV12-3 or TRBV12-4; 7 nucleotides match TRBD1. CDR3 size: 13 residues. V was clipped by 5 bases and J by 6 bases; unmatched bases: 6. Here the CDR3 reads CASSGGQFHGYTF. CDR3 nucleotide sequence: TGTGCCAGCAGTGGGGGACAGTTCCATGGCTACACCTTC.

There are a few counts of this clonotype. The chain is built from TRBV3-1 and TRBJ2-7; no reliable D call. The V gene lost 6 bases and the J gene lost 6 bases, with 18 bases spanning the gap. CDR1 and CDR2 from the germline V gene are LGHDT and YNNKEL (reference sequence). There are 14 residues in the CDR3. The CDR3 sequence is CASSLARNPLEQYF. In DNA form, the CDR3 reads TGTGCCAGCAGTCTCGCTAGGAACCCCCTCGAGCAGTACTTC.

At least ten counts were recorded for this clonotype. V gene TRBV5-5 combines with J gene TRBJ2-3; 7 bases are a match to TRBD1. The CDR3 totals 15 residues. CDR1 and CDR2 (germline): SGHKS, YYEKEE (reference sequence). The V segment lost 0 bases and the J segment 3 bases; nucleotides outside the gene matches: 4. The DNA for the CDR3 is TGTGCCAGCAGCTTGGTTCTCAGGGGGACAGATACGCAGTATTTT. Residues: CASSLVLRGTDTQYF.

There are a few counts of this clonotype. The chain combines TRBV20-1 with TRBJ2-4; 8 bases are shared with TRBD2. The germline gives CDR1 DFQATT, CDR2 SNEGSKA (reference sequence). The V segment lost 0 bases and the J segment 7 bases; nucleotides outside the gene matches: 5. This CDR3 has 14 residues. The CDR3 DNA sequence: TGCAGTGCTAGAGATCGTCCTAGCGGGAACATTCAGTACTTC. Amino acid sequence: CSARDRPSGNIQYF.

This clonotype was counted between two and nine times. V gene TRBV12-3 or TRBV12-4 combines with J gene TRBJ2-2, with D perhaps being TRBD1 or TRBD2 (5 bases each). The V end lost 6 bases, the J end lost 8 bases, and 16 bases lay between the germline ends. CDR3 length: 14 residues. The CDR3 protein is CASSRGPGGGELFF. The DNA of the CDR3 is TGTGCCAGCAGCCGGGGACCGGGCGGGGGGGAGCTGTTTTTT.

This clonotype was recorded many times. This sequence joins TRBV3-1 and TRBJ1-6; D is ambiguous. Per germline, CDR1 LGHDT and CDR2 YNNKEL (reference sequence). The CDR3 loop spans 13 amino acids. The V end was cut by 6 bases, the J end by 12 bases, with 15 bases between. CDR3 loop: CASRRVEGLPLHF. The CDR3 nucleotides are TGTGCCAGCAGACGTGTCGAGGGTTTACCCCTCCACTTT.

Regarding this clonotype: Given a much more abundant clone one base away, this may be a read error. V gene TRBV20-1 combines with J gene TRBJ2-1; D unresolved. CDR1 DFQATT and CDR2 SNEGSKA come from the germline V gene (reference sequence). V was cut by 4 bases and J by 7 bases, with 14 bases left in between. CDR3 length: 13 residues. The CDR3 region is CSATQRKRNEQFF. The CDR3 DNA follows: TGCAGTGCTACTCAGAGGAAGAGGAATGAGCAGTTCTTC.

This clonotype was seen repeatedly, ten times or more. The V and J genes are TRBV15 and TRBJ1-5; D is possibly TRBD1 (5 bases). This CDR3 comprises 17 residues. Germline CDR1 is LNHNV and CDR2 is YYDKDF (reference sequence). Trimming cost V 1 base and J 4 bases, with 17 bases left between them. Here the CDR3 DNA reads TGTGCCACCAGCAGAGGGAAGGGTAGCGGGGGAAATCAGCCCCAGCATTTT. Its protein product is CATSRGKGSGGNQPQHF.

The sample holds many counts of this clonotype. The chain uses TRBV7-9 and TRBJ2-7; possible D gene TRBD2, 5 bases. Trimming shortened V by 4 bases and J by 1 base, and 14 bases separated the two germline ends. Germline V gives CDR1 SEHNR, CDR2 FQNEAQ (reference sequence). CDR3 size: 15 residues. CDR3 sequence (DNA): TGTGCCAGCAGCTCCCGGGGTCGGTGGTCCTACGAGCAGTACTTC. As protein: CASSSRGRWSYEQYF.

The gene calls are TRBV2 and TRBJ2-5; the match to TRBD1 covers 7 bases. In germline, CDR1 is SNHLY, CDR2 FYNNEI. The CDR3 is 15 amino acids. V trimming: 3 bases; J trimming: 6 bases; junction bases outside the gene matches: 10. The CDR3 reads CASSERGPGRKTQYF. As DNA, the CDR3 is TGTGCCAGCAGTGAGAGGGGGCCGGGACGTAAGACCCAGTACTTC.

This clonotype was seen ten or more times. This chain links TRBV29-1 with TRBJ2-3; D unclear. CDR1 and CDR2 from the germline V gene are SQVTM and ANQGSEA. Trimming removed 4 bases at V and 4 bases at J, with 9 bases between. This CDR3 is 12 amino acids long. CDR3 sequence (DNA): TGCAGCGTTGCCAGGCACGCAGATACGCAGTATTTT. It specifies CSVARHADTQYF.

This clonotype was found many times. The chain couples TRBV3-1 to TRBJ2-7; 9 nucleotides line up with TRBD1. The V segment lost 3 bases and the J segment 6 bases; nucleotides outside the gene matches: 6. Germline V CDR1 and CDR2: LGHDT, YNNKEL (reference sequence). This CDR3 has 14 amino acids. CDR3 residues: CASSHGDRDGEQYF. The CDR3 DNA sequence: TGTGCCAGCAGCCACGGGGACAGGGATGGCGAGCAGTACTTC.